This T cell receptor (beta chain) comes out of a study of blood T cell repertoires in COVID-19. About the study: Spain, Italy and the United States supplied samples that represented acute and convalescent COVID-19. In each case, the material was cDNA or gDNA derived from T cells, B-cell-depleted T cells, or PBMCs.

Trimming took off 0 bases at V and 16 bases at J, with 19 bases between the two ends. The V gene's germline CDR1 is SQVTM and CDR2 ANQGSEA. The CDR3 length is 13 residues. Authors' processing steps: The authors estimated nucleated cell counts from reference gene primer amplification. Using immunoSEQ multiplex PCR, the repertoire was profiled, and TCRdb retains in-frame clones only, with some absent. The D gene and trimming were derived from the DNA, and the V and J assignments and clone size from that table. The table has 100,000 to 150,000 clones, more than 85% seen once; the top ten hold around 18%.

What was sequenced was peripheral blood. The chain carries TRBV29-1 and TRBJ2-4; weak D call: TRBD2 (6 bases). The receptor's source is a man between 45 and 60 years old with active or convalescent COVID-19. CDR3 bases: TGCAGCGTTGAAGAGGGGGGAGCGGAACCCCGCTACTTC. Translated: CSVEEGGAEPRYF.